This T cell receptor (beta chain) was found in a study of OX40 agonist ivuxolimab in advanced cancers. As concerns this clone: The target antigen is unknown.

The germline gives CDR1 SGHTA, CDR2 FQGNSA. V was pared by 5 bases and J by 6 bases, with 15 bases between. The CDR3 has 14 amino acids. Study outcomes and limitations: CD4+ and CD8+ blood T cells expanded clonally by week 6 at 0.1 to 3.0 mg/kg. The study found among the lowest clonal expansion in partial responders at 0.1-3.0 mg/kg. Also present in some nonresponders was a low level of normalized T-cell clonal expansion.

Only in-frame clones appear in the TCRdb table, and some are missing; sequencing was by immunoSEQ multiplex PCR. The profile shows tens of thousands of clones, approximately 89% of them singletons. The chain combines TRBV7-2 with TRBJ2-3; weak D call: TRBD2 (5 bases). The specimen was CD4+ or CD8+ T cells sorted from blood, collected in a trial of the OX40 agonist ivuxolimab. This TCR was recovered from an adult with an advanced solid tumor such as melanoma, head and neck, liver or kidney cancer. The CDR3 is CASSPQAAGDTQYF. Written as DNA, the CDR3 is TGTGCCAGCAGCCCACAAGCGGCCGGGGATACGCAGTATTTT.